Listed here are 12 T cell receptor beta chains from one sample, sequenced in a study of cytotoxic CD8 clonotypes in ibrutinib-treated CLL. The protocol was immunoSEQ multiplex PCR, while the TCRdb copy is restricted to in-frame clones and leaves out a portion. Altogether approximately 200,000 clones are present, over 60% being singletons, with the ten largest covering 13%. Sample: PBMCs, taken after 24 months of ibrutinib treatment. These receptors were collected from a human donor with chronic lymphocytic leukemia.

This clone has only one observation. The genes are TRBV7-2 and TRBJ2-1; the D is unclear. The CDR3 is 16 amino acids. Germline V lookup: CDR1 SGHTA, CDR2 FQGNSA. V was cut by 1 base and J by 5 bases, with 15 bases left in between. The chain's CDR3 is CASSLERSGWDNEQFF. The DNA of the CDR3 is TGTGCCAGCAGCTTAGAAAGGTCAGGTTGGGACAATGAGCAGTTCTTC.

The rearrangement links TRBV18 to TRBJ2-2, with a possible D match to TRBD1 (6 bases). V lost 5 bases to trimming and J lost 0 bases, with 7 bases between them. Germline assignment: CDR1 KGHSH and CDR2 LQKENI. The CDR3 consists of 14 residues. DNA for the CDR3: TGTGCCAGCTCAACAGGGACGAACACCGGGGAGCTGTTTTTT. This gives the protein CASSTGTNTGELFF.

CDR3 loop: CASSGRQQGLGYTF. The CDR3 DNA sequence: TGTGCCAGCAGCGGCCGACAGCAGGGCCTTGGCTACACCTTC. This sequence joins TRBV9 and TRBJ1-2; D might be TRBD1 (5 bases). V was clipped by 3 bases and J by 7 bases, with 16 bases between them. The germline V gene encodes CDR1 SGDLS and CDR2 YYNGEE. The CDR3 totals 14 residues.

This chain connects TRBV30 to TRBJ2-5; D is tentatively TRBD1 or TRBD2 (5 bases each). Germline CDR1 and CDR2: GTSNPN and SVGIG (reference sequence). With 2 bases removed from V and 1 base from J, the gap between germline ends came to 17 bases. The CDR3 spans 16 residues. CDR3 in amino acids: CAWSTNLGESQETQYF. Here the CDR3 DNA reads TGTGCCTGGAGTACCAATTTGGGGGAAAGCCAAGAGACCCAGTACTTC.

The rearrangement links TRBV7-9 to TRBJ2-1; TRBD2 agrees at 7 bases. The V and J ends lost 5 bases and 3 bases, in that order; junction bases with no gene match: 13. The CDR3 is made up of 17 amino acids. Germline V gives CDR1 SEHNR, CDR2 FQNEAQ (reference sequence). CDR3 DNA sequence: TGTGCCAGCAGCAAAGGTCTAGGCGGGAGATACTACAATGAGCAGTTCTTC. This sequence encodes CASSKGLGGRYYNEQFF.

The gene calls are TRBV7-9 and TRBJ1-5; TRBD1 matches 7 bases. The CDR3 is 18 residues long. The germline V gene has CDR1 SEHNR and CDR2 FQNEAQ (reference sequence). Trimming took 3 bases from V and 2 from J; bases not matched to a gene: 13. DNA of the CDR3: TGTGCCAGCAGCTTTTGGCCAGGGGGTTATGATGGCAATCAGCCCCAGCATTTT. This translates into CASSFWPGGYDGNQPQHF.

In its sample, this clone was seen a few times. This rearrangement joins TRBV5-4 to TRBJ2-7; TRBD1 is a possible D gene (6 bases). Trimming shortened V by 4 bases and J by 3 bases, and 11 bases separated the two germline ends. The germline V gene encodes CDR1 SGHNT and CDR2 YYREEE (reference sequence). This CDR3 region has 13 residues. CDR3 in amino acids: CASSPDSGYEQYF. The DNA of the CDR3 is TGTGCCAGCAGCCCGGACAGCGGCTACGAGCAGTACTTC.

This rearrangement joins TRBV27 to TRBJ2-3; no definite D call. Trimming removed 4 bases at V and 9 bases at J, with 8 bases between. The CDR3 runs to 11 residues. From germline, CDR1 is MNHEY and CDR2 SMNVEV (reference sequence). In DNA form, the CDR3 reads TGTGCCAGCAGTTCCCAATGGACGCAGTATTTT. Protein product: CASSSQWTQYF.

This rearrangement joins TRBV7-9 to TRBJ1-2; D unresolved. The CDR3 runs to 14 residues. Trimming pared 5 bases from V and 0 bases from J, leaving 10 bases between. The germline V gene has CDR1 SEHNR and CDR2 FQNEAQ (reference sequence). The CDR3 sequence: CASSPPGANYGYTF. In DNA, the CDR3 is TGTGCCAGCAGCCCCCCTGGAGCTAACTATGGCTACACCTTC. Drawing the rest from reference TRBV7-9 and TRBJ1-2, the complete variable domain is DTGVSQNPRHKITKRGQNVTFRCDPISEHNRLYWYRQTLGQGPEFLTYFQNEAQLEKSRLLSDRFSAERPKGSFSTLEIQRTEQGDSAMYLCASSPPGANYGYTFGSGTRLTVV.

The J gene is TRBJ2-1, the V gene TRBV11-2; tentative D call: TRBD1 (7 bases). Trimming cost V 5 bases and J 7 bases, with 21 bases left between them. Germline loops: CDR1 SGHAT, CDR2 FQNNGV. The CDR3 loop spans 16 amino acids. The CDR3 nucleotides are TGTGCCAGCAGCCCCACGGAGGGGACAGCTTGGAATGAGCAGTTCTTC. Protein: CASSPTEGTAWNEQFF. Filled out from reference TRBV11-2 and TRBJ2-1, the complete variable domain reads EAGVAQSPRYKIIEKRQSVAFWCNPISGHATLYWYQQILGQGPKLLIQFQNNGVVDDSQLPKDRFSAERLKGVDSTLKIQPAKLEDSAVYLCASSPTEGTAWNEQFFGPGTRLTVL.

The chain joins TRBV6-5 to TRBJ2-4; D uncertain. The germline gives CDR1 MNHEY, CDR2 SVGAGI. The CDR3 totals 15 residues. V lost 0 bases, J lost 5 bases, and 11 bases lay in between. The CDR3 loop reads CASSYSAGLQNIQYF. As DNA, the CDR3 is TGTGCCAGCAGTTACTCGGCAGGTCTCCAAAACATTCAGTACTTC.

The chain has TRBV27 and TRBJ1-1; D not resolved. The CDR3 runs to 14 residues. CDR1 and CDR2 from the germline V gene are MNHEY and SMNVEV (reference sequence). The V end was cut by 6 bases, the J end by 1 base, with 12 bases between. CDR3 DNA: TGTGCCAGCAGGGATGGCAGTCCGAACACTGAAGCTTTCTTT. It codes for CASRDGSPNTEAFF.